The sequence of this T cell receptor beta chain was determined in a study of blood T cell repertoires in COVID-19. Study at large: Researchers got acute and convalescent COVID-19 samples from the United States, Italy and Spain. The cDNA or gDNA used as material had been derived from T cells, B-cell-depleted T cells, or PBMCs.

This CDR3 contains 15 residues. Germline CDR1 SGHVS, CDR2 FNYEAQ. V lost 5 bases, J lost 1 base, and 4 bases stayed unmatched. Source study methods: Nucleated cell number was recorded as an estimate derived from reference gene primer amplification. Sequenced by immunoSEQ multiplex PCR; TCRdb stores in-frame clones only, minus some. From that table come the V and J calls and clone size; the DNA was used to work out D and trimming. The sample yields some 370,000 clones, around 87% seen once. Input material: peripheral blood. V gene TRBV7-6 combines with J gene TRBJ2-2; 7 bases fit TRBD2. This TCR derives from a woman aged 25 to 39 with COVID-19, enrolled during active disease. The CDR3 region is CASSASGMNTGELFF. Here the CDR3 DNA reads TGTGCCAGCAGCGCAAGCGGGATGAACACCGGGGAGCTGTTTTTT.